This T cell receptor beta chain was retrieved from a study of blood T cell repertoires in COVID-19. Followed longitudinally, the Seattle patients had been enrolled during active infection. This clone was seen a few times. In the original processing: Counts of nucleated cells, estimated from reference gene primer amplification, were obtained. TCRdb's table, derived via immunoSEQ multiplex PCR, lists solely in-frame clones and lacks some. That table furnishes V, J and clone size, whereas the DNA furnished D and trimming. The profile shows around 150,000 clones, approximately 90% of them singletons. V lost 4 bases to trimming and J lost 6 bases; unmatched junction nucleotides: 5. Looked up from germline, CDR1 is LGHNA and CDR2 is YSLEER. This CDR3 is 13 amino acids long.

The sequence came from a man aged 30 to 45 with COVID-19, enrolled during active disease. The chain employs TRBV4-3 and TRBJ1-2, with TRBD1 matching over 7 bases. Sequencing used peripheral blood. CDR3 residues: CASSPGQVHGYTF. In nucleotides, the CDR3 is TGCGCCAGCAGCCCCGGACAGGTTCATGGCTACACCTTC.